The present T cell receptor beta chain was sequenced within a study of T cell changes during pregnancy in multiple sclerosis (dated by TCRdb to the late 2010s). For the study in its entirety: The study looked at changes in the T cell repertoire across pregnancy in women with multiple sclerosis.

The germline V gene yields SGHVS for CDR1 and FQNEAQ for CDR2. Ends trimmed: V by 4 bases, J by 0 bases; bases unmatched to a gene: 6. Measured from the cysteine to the phenylalanine, the CDR3 is 16 residues long. The DNA shown is the 48-base CDR3, in frame from base 1. Receptor amplification or capture employed the immunoSEQ multiplex PCR assay. TCRdb provides this immuneACCESS table in a form limited to in-frame rearrangements. Some clones are lacking; in checked studies, under half of them reflect an unresolved V gene, and why the rest are absent is not known. This sample holds about 13,000 clones; 88% were observed only once. The ten largest make up nearly 9% of the sample. Comments on this clone: Its target antigen remains unknown. No qualities accompany the bases; no much larger clone lies one base away.

The chain employs TRBV7-8 and TRBJ1-3; 7 central nucleotides agree with TRBD1. The sequencing used CD8+ T cells from peripheral blood mononuclear cells, collected in the first trimester of pregnancy. The origin of this receptor is a female donor with multiple sclerosis, enrolled in a pregnancy study. The CDR3 corresponds to CASSSRQGSSGNTIYF. The sequenced DNA is TGTGCCAGCAGCTCTCGACAGGGCAGCTCTGGAAACACCATATATTTT.